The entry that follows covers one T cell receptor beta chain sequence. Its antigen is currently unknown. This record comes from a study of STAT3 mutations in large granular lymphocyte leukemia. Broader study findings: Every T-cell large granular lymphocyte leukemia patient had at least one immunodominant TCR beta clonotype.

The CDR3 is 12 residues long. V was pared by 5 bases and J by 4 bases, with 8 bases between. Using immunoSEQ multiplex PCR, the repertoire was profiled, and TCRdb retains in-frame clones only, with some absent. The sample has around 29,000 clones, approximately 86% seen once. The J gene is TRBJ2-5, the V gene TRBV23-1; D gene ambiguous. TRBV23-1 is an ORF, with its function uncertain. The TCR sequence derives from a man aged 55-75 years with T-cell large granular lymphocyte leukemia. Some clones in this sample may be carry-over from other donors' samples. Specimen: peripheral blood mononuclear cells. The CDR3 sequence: CASSIGGETQYF. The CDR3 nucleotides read TGCGCCAGCAGTATCGGTGGAGAGACCCAGTACTTC.